This TCR beta chain is drawn from a study of cytomegalovirus exposure and HLA in healthy donors. The wider study: Earlier results showed some 120 million unique TCR beta sequences derived from roughly 200 million T cells.

Germline V gene sequence: CDR1 GTSNPN, CDR2 SVGIG (reference sequence). V lost 8 bases to trimming and J lost 2 bases; unmatched junction nucleotides: 0. CDR3 size: 11 residues. Study outcomes and limitations: TCR beta sequences numbering more than 15,000 were associated with HLA alleles at 0.05 false discovery rate in a later analysis. Earlier results showed most TCR beta V segments being productive about 90% or about 30% of the time.

Concerning this clone itself: What it binds is unknown.

Vbeta (60) and Jbeta (13) primers were used in the PCR. Authors' processing steps: An analysis that came later counted 77 million or so unique TCR beta chains, approximately 9.9 million shared. Sequenced by immunoSEQ multiplex PCR; TCRdb stores in-frame clones only, minus some. V and J calls and clone size follow that table, whereas D and trimming were derived from the DNA. The table has about 130,000 clones, about two thirds seen once; the top ten hold roughly 2.5%. The source material was PBMCs. The chain carries TRBV30 and TRBJ2-7; 10 positions match TRBD2. The clonotype originates from a woman aged 40 to 55 in good health and CMV-seronegative. The chain's CDR3 is CALAGAYEQYF. CDR3 nucleotides: TGTGCCCTAGCGGGGGCCTACGAGCAGTACTTC.